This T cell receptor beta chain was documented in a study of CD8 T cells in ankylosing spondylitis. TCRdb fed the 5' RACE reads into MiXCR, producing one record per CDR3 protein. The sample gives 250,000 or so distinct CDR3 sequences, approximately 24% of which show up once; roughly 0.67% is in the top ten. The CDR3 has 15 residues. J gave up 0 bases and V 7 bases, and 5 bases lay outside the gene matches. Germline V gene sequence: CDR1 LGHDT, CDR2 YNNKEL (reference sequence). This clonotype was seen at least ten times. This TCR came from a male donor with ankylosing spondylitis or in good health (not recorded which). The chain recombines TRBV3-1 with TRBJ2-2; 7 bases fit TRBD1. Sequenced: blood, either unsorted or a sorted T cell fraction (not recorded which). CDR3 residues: CASKLRGPNTGELFF. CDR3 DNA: TGTGCCAGCAAGCTGAGGGGGCCGAACACCGGGGAGCTGTTTTTT.